These 13 T cell receptor beta chains share one sample of origin, sequenced in a study of cytomegalovirus exposure and HLA in healthy donors. It was with 60 Vbeta and 13 Jbeta primers that the PCR ran. Libraries were prepared by immunoSEQ multiplex PCR; TCRdb keeps only in-frame clonotypes and omits some of them. The sample yields 150,000 to 190,000 clones, approximately 82% seen once. The source material was PBMCs. The receptors stem from a woman between 45 and 60 years old in good health and CMV-seropositive.

The V call is TRBV7-2, the J call TRBJ1-1, with no clear D. The CDR3 runs 15 residues. V lost 3 bases, J lost 1 base, and 12 bases lay in between. The germline V gene has CDR1 SGHTA and CDR2 FQGNSA. The CDR3 loop reads CASSFQARGNTEAFF. Here the CDR3 DNA reads TGTGCCAGCAGCTTTCAGGCCCGGGGGAACACTGAAGCTTTCTTT.

V and J are TRBV5-1 and TRBJ2-3; 10 nucleotides agree with TRBD2. V gave up 0 bases and J gave up 5 bases; unmatched junction bases: 6. Germline lookup yields CDR1 SGHRS and CDR2 YFSETQ. The CDR3 covers 16 residues. The CDR3 protein is CASSLALAGVGDTQYF. CDR3 nucleotide sequence: TGCGCCAGCAGCTTGGCGCTAGCGGGGGTTGGAGATACGCAGTATTTT.

This clone has just one count. The chain couples TRBV29-1 to TRBJ2-2; a weak D match, TRBD1 (6 bases). The germline V gene has CDR1 SQVTM and CDR2 ANQGSEA. This CDR3 has 13 amino acids. The V gene lost 5 bases and the J gene lost 7 bases, with 14 bases spanning the gap. The CDR3, as DNA: TGCAGCGTTAAACAAGGACAGTACGGGGAGCTGTTTTTT. Translating it yields CSVKQGQYGELFF.

The chain carries TRBV6-5 and TRBJ1-1; D is perhaps TRBD1 (5 bases). The germline gives CDR1 MNHEY, CDR2 SVGAGI. The V end was cut by 6 bases, the J end by 4 bases, with 9 bases between. This CDR3 region has 12 residues. As DNA, the CDR3 is TGTGCCAGCAGCCCTCAGGGCACTGAAGCTTTCTTT. Its translation is CASSPQGTEAFF.

The V and J genes are TRBV9 and TRBJ1-3; unclear D gene. The CDR3 is 15 residues long. Germline lookup yields CDR1 SGDLS and CDR2 YYNGEE. V was clipped by 0 bases and J by 0 bases, with 7 bases between them. CDR3 amino acids: CASSVGGTSGNTIYF. As DNA, the CDR3 is TGTGCCAGCAGCGTAGGCGGAACCTCTGGAAACACCATATATTTT.

The V call is TRBV2, the J call TRBJ1-2; D is unresolved. In germline, CDR1 is SNHLY, CDR2 FYNNEI. The CDR3 consists of 13 residues. V was clipped by 2 bases and J by 2 bases, with 6 bases between them. The CDR3 loop reads CASSESRNYGYTF. The CDR3 coding sequence is TGTGCCAGCAGTGAAAGTCGGAACTATGGCTACACCTTC.

V and J are TRBV7-2 and TRBJ2-2, with 7 positions matching TRBD1. The J segment lost 6 bases and the V segment lost 7 bases, leaving 14 bases of the junction unmatched. The length of the CDR3 is 16 residues. Germline CDR1 and CDR2: SGHTA and FQGNSA. CDR3 DNA sequence: TGTGCCAGCACCATTGGGGGACGACAGGGCGCCGGGGAGCTGTTTTTT. Its protein product is CASTIGGRQGAGELFF.

This chain joins TRBV14 and TRBJ1-1; weak D call: TRBD1 (5 bases). Germline CDR1 and CDR2: SGHDN and FVKESK. V lost 0 bases to trimming and J lost 0 bases, with 8 bases between them. The CDR3 is 15 residues long. The CDR3 region is CASSQDQGLNTEAFF. The DNA for the CDR3 is TGTGCCAGCAGCCAAGATCAGGGATTGAACACTGAAGCTTTCTTT. Full variable domain (outside the CDR3, taken from reference TRBV14 and TRBJ1-1): EAGVTQFPSHSVIEKGQTVTLRCDPISGHDNLYWYRRVMGKEIKFLLHFVKESKQDESGMPNNRFLAERTGGTYSTLKVQPAELEDSGVYFCASSQDQGLNTEAFFGQGTRLTVV.

The chain employs TRBV4-1 and TRBJ2-7; the match to TRBD1 covers 9 bases. This CDR3 is 15 amino acids long. CDR1 is MGHRA and CDR2 is YSYEKL in the germline V gene. Germline trimming cut 3 bases from V and 4 bases from J; bases unmatched to any gene: 7. CDR3 bases: TGCGCCAGCAGCCAGGATTCGGACAGGGGTTACGAGCAGTACTTC. It translates to CASSQDSDRGYEQYF.

The chain has TRBV25-1 and TRBJ2-7; TRBD1 matches at 9 bases. CDR1 is MGHDK and CDR2 is SYGVNS in the germline V gene. The CDR3 loop spans 16 amino acids. Trimming took 2 bases from V and 2 from J; bases not matched to a gene: 7. The chain's CDR3 is CASSETGTGKPYEQYF. Here the CDR3 DNA reads TGTGCCAGCAGTGAAACCGGGACAGGGAAGCCCTACGAGCAGTACTTC.

The genes are TRBV5-1 and TRBJ2-1, with 9 bases lining up with TRBD2. Germline V gene lookup returns CDR1 SGHRS and CDR2 YFSETQ. Unmatched junction bases numbered 10, after V lost 0 bases and J lost 9 bases. This CDR3 region has 16 residues. The CDR3 reads CASSLEGGGGYGEQFF. The CDR3 DNA follows: TGCGCCAGCAGCTTGGAGGGCGGGGGGGGATACGGTGAGCAGTTCTTC. The full variable domain, in which reference TRBV5-1 and TRBJ2-1 provide the parts outside the CDR3, is KAGVTQTPRYLIKTRGQQVTLSCSPISGHRSVSWYQQTPGQGLQFLFEYFSETQRNKGNFPGRFSGRQFSNSRSEMNVSTLELGDSALYLCASSLEGGGGYGEQFFGPGTRLTVL.

The V call is TRBV2, the J call TRBJ1-2; D not certain. CDR3 length: 17 residues. The germline gives CDR1 SNHLY, CDR2 FYNNEI. Trimming left V 1 base short and J 4 bases short, with 19 bases between. This CDR3 is CASSEVGRRPHFYGYTF. DNA for the CDR3: TGTGCCAGCAGTGAAGTGGGTAGGAGGCCGCACTTCTATGGCTACACCTTC.

This chain links TRBV7-2 with TRBJ2-1; 10 nucleotides line up with TRBD2. Per germline, CDR1 SGHTA and CDR2 FQGNSA. The CDR3 length is 16 residues. V trimming: 1 base; J trimming: 8 bases; junction bases outside the gene matches: 8. The CDR3 region is CASSLGPSGGGHEQFF. DNA for the CDR3: TGTGCCAGCAGCTTAGGGCCTAGCGGGGGAGGCCATGAGCAGTTCTTC.